The 2 T cell receptor beta chains listed next were all sequenced from one sample in a study of spatial heterogeneity in lung cancer. Time point specified: sample taken at primary tumor resection. Study-wide results and limits: Expanded intratumoral alpha and beta TCR counts tracked tumor mutation counts.

TCRdb recomputed calls from the 5' RACE reads with MiXCR, one row per CDR3 protein. This sample has around 95,000 distinct CDR3 sequences; about 4.4% occur once, and the top ten carry approximately 22%. No antigens are known for them. The source was lung tumor tissue, collected at surgery. The receptors derive from a male donor with early-stage non-small cell lung cancer.

The sample holds many counts of this clonotype. This chain uses TRBV7-2 with TRBJ1-2, with unresolved D. Germline V CDR1 and CDR2: SGHTA, FQGNSA. V was shortened by 3 bases and J by 6 bases, with 11 bases between the two germline ends. This CDR3 spans 13 amino acids. The CDR3 DNA reads TGTGCCAGCAGCTTCGGATCTGGAGATGGCTACACCTTC. It codes for CASSFGSGDGYTF.

In its sample, this clonotype was seen a few times. The V and J genes are TRBV4-1 and TRBJ2-1, with 7 bases matching TRBD2. The CDR3 spans 16 residues. The ends lost 4 bases at V and 1 base at J; junction bases unmatched: 7. Looked up from germline, CDR1 is MGHRA and CDR2 is YSYEKL. The chain's CDR3 is CASSPTHSGSYNEQFF. CDR3 nucleotides: TGCGCCAGCAGCCCGACCCATAGCGGGTCCTACAATGAGCAGTTCTTC.